These T cell receptor beta chains were read from a single sample in a study. TCRdb used MiXCR to reprocess the RT-PCR reads, holding one entry per CDR3 protein. The data contain 650,000 to 800,000 distinct CDR3 sequences, 13% to 15% of them seen just once; the ten biggest clones take up roughly 3.9%. Material for sequencing was memory CD4+ T cells from blood. These receptors all come from a female donor in good health, serving as a healthy control. CDR3s include the opening cysteine and the closing phenylalanine or tryptophan. Fields, in order: V gene, D gene, J gene, clone size, CDR3 DNA, CDR3 protein. A D gene is named only where the DNA matches it firmly. The size field is filled for only some rows; it gives once, few, many or a size class.

TRBV5-6	-	TRBJ2-7	many	TGTGCCAGCAGTCCCCCCAGGGGTCCCTCCTACGAGCAGTACTTC	CASSPPRGPSYEQYF
TRBV30	-	TRBJ2-5	few	TGTGCCTGGAGTGTACAGTTTAAGACCCAGTACTTC	CAWSVQFKTQYF
TRBV20-1	TRBD2	TRBJ2-3	many	TGCAGTGCAAAAGGGACTAGCGGGAGGAATGTAGCAGATACGCAGTATTTT	CSAKGTSGRNVADTQYF
TRBV6-5	TRBD1	TRBJ1-3	many	TGTGCCAGCAGTTCAGGACAGGGGGCTTTGAACACCATATATTTT	CASSSGQGALNTIYF
TRBV18	-	TRBJ2-1	few	TGTGCCAGCTCACCACCCGGGCGGTCTGAATTTGAGCAGTTCTTC	CASSPPGRSEFEQFF
TRBV5-1	-	TRBJ1-1	few	TGCGCCAGCAGGTCCGGGGCTGAACACTCTGAAGCTTTCTTT	CASRSGAEHSEAFF
TRBV27	-	TRBJ2-1	few	TGTGCCAGCAGTTTAGGGCCCCTGACAGGACGCTCCTACAATGAGCAGTTCTTC	CASSLGPLTGRSYNEQFF
TRBV7-6	-	TRBJ1-5	few	TGTGCCAGCAGCTTAGTGGGGGGTGAGCCCCAGCATTTT	CASSLVGGEPQHF
TRBV7-6	-	TRBJ2-5	-	TGTGCCAGCAGCTTCGCGGGGTGGGAGACCCAGTACTTC	CASSFAGWETQYF
TRBV7-2	-	TRBJ2-1	-	TGTGCCAGCAGCCCCTCCTCGTCCAACAATGAGCAGTTCTTC	CASSPSSSNNEQFF
TRBV6-5	-	TRBJ2-1	many	TGTGCCAGCGGTACCAGGAGATTCGATGAGCAGTTCTTC	CASGTRRFDEQFF
TRBV5-6	-	TRBJ2-7	few	TGTGCCAGCAGCCTCCAACAGGGTCGGAGCGAGCAGTACTTC	CASSLQQGRSEQYF
TRBV7-2	TRBD2	TRBJ2-3	-	TGTGCCAGCAGCTTTTTTTTAGCGGGAGGGCCGGGGGATACGCAGTATTTT	CASSFFLAGGPGDTQYF